The 25 T cell receptor beta chains reported below all come from one sample, sequenced in a study of shared clonotypes between healthy human individuals. This table comes from immunoSEQ multiplex PCR, and its TCRdb copy is limited to in-frame clones, with some not included. The sample shows 1,400,000 or so clones, about 98.5% of them seen only once. The sequencing input was naive CD4+ T cells sorted from blood. Subset denoted: CD45RA+ positively selected. The source of these receptors is a man aged 25-40 years in good health.

The chain combines TRBV5-1 with TRBJ2-7; 9 bases are a match to TRBD1. The germline V gene encodes CDR1 SGHRS and CDR2 YFSETQ. V was clipped by 3 bases and J by 4 bases; unmatched bases: 5. The CDR3 has 14 residues. CDR3: CASSWDRAVYEQYF. The CDR3 bases are TGCGCCAGCAGCTGGGACAGGGCGGTATACGAGCAGTACTTC.

V is TRBV4-3 and J is TRBJ1-3; possible D gene TRBD1, 5 bases. CDR3 length: 14 residues. Trimming removed 0 bases from V and 4 bases from J, with 7 bases in between. Germline CDR1 is LGHNA and CDR2 is YSLEER. CDR3 nucleotide sequence: TGCGCCAGCAGCCAAGACTACAGGGGAAACACCATATATTTT. Residues: CASSQDYRGNTIYF.

The chain employs TRBV5-4 and TRBJ2-3; D could derive from TRBD1 or TRBD2 (5 bases each). Trimming shortened V by 4 bases and J by 9 bases, and 18 bases separated the two germline ends. Germline V gives CDR1 SGHNT, CDR2 YYREEE (reference sequence). The CDR3 has 14 residues. The CDR3 loop reads CASSLGEAGATQYF. CDR3 in DNA: TGTGCCAGCAGCCTGGGAGAGGCCGGGGCAACGCAGTATTTT.

This chain connects TRBV7-9 to TRBJ2-3, with 9 bases fitting TRBD2. J was trimmed by 5 bases and V by 1 base; bases with no gene match: 7. This CDR3 comprises 16 residues. Germline values: CDR1 SEHNR, CDR2 FQNEAQ (reference sequence). CDR3 coding DNA: TGTGCCAGCAGCTTAGTAGGCCTAGCGGGAAGAGATACGCAGTATTTT. Amino acids: CASSLVGLAGRDTQYF.

V and J are TRBV9 and TRBJ2-7; D unresolved. The CDR3 covers 18 residues. V dropped 2 bases and J dropped 3 bases, with 24 bases sitting between them. From germline, CDR1 is SGDLS and CDR2 YYNGEE. Written as DNA, the CDR3 is TGTGCCAGCAGCGTCGGTCCCGTAACATCATCTTCACGCTACGAGCAGTACTTC. Its translation is CASSVGPVTSSSRYEQYF.

The gene calls are TRBV10-2 and TRBJ2-3; 14 bases are a match to TRBD2. Germline lookup yields CDR1 WSHSY and CDR2 SAAADI. J was trimmed by 4 bases and V by 4 bases; bases with no gene match: 10. The CDR3 consists of 18 residues. CDR3 amino acids: CASSGNTGLAGDSDTQYF. DNA for the CDR3: TGCGCCAGCAGTGGAAACACGGGACTAGCGGGAGACTCAGATACGCAGTATTTT.

The genes are TRBV5-8 and TRBJ2-3, with 9 bases that match TRBD1. Germline V CDR1 and CDR2: SGHTS, YDEGEE. This CDR3 has 14 amino acids. The V and J ends lost 4 bases and 6 bases, in that order; junction bases with no gene match: 6. The CDR3 protein is CASSPNRGRDTQYF. DNA for the CDR3: TGTGCCAGCAGCCCGAACAGGGGGCGGGATACGCAGTATTTT.

This rearrangement joins TRBV25-1 to TRBJ1-1; D remains unclear. The ends were cut back, 1 base at V and 0 bases at J, with 9 bases in the middle. The CDR3 spans 15 residues. Germline V gene lookup returns CDR1 MGHDK and CDR2 SYGVNS. The CDR3 protein is CASSESAGLNTEAFF. In nucleotides, the CDR3 is TGTGCCAGCAGTGAATCGGCAGGCTTGAACACTGAAGCTTTCTTT.

This sequence joins TRBV30 and TRBJ2-1; 8 bases map to TRBD2. The CDR3 length is 15 residues. Germline lookup yields CDR1 GTSNPN and CDR2 SVGIG (reference sequence). V was clipped by 4 bases and J by 3 bases; unmatched bases: 8. CDR3 residues: CAWNKRSGGYNEQFF. The CDR3 region has the DNA TGTGCCTGGAACAAGAGAAGCGGGGGCTACAATGAGCAGTTCTTC. The variable domain in full, completed from reference TRBV30 and TRBJ2-1, reads SQTIHQWPATLVQPVGSPLSLECTVEGTSNPNLYWYRQAAGRGLQLLFYSVGIGQISSEVPQNLSASRPQDRQFILSSKKLLLSDSGFYLCAWNKRSGGYNEQFFGPGTRLTVL.

The chain recombines TRBV28 with TRBJ2-7; no clear D gene. The V gene's germline CDR1 is MDHEN and CDR2 SYDVKM. Trimming took off 7 bases at V and 1 base at J, with 17 bases between the two ends. This CDR3 region has 15 residues. In DNA form, the CDR3 reads TGTGCCAGCATTCGTTCCGGTAGGGAATCCTACGAGCAGTACTTC. It encodes CASIRSGRESYEQYF.

CDR3 sequence reads: CAWSSPGTGVSEAFF. CDR3 DNA sequence: TGTGCCTGGAGCAGTCCCGGAACAGGGGTCTCTGAAGCTTTCTTT. V is TRBV30 and J is TRBJ1-1; 7 bases fit TRBD1. From germline, CDR1 is GTSNPN and CDR2 SVGIG (reference sequence). CDR3 length: 15 residues. V lost 3 bases to trimming and J lost 6 bases; unmatched junction nucleotides: 13.

The rearrangement uses TRBV10-2 and TRBJ2-7; D might be TRBD2 (6 bases). Per the germline V gene, CDR1 is WSHSY and CDR2 is SAAADI. This CDR3 is 15 amino acids long. The ends were cut back, 1 base at V and 0 bases at J, with 10 bases in the middle. The CDR3 loop is CASSEFGGASYEQYF. As DNA, the CDR3 is TGCGCCAGCAGTGAGTTCGGCGGGGCCTCCTACGAGCAGTACTTC.

The genes are TRBV2 and TRBJ2-7; a weak D match, TRBD2 (6 bases). The length of the CDR3 is 12 residues. V gave up 8 bases and J gave up 4 bases, with 12 bases separating them. Germline values: CDR1 SNHLY, CDR2 FYNNEI. CDR3 amino acids: CASGGYDYEQYF. CDR3 DNA sequence: TGTGCCAGCGGGGGGTACGATTACGAGCAGTACTTC.

V gene TRBV5-4 combines with J gene TRBJ2-1; 11 bases agree with TRBD2. Germline V CDR1 and CDR2: SGHNT, YYREEE (reference sequence). The J segment lost 0 bases and the V segment lost 2 bases, leaving 7 bases of the junction unmatched. CDR3 size: 18 residues. The CDR3 loop is CASSFGTSGASSYNEQFF. The CDR3 DNA follows: TGTGCCAGCAGCTTTGGGACTAGCGGAGCCAGCTCCTACAATGAGCAGTTCTTC.

The CDR3 reads CASSTRTGSNEKLFF. The CDR3 DNA follows: TGCGCCAGCAGCACACGGACAGGGTCTAATGAAAAACTGTTTTTT. The chain carries TRBV5-1 and TRBJ1-4; 8 nucleotides match TRBD1. The CDR3 is 15 amino acids. Looked up from germline, CDR1 is SGHRS and CDR2 is YFSETQ. J lost 3 bases, V lost 4 bases, and 5 bases had no gene match. The full variable domain, in which reference TRBV5-1 and TRBJ1-4 provide the parts outside the CDR3, is KAGVTQTPRYLIKTRGQQVTLSCSPISGHRSVSWYQQTPGQGLQFLFEYFSETQRNKGNFPGRFSGRQFSNSRSEMNVSTLELGDSALYLCASSTRTGSNEKLFFGSGTQLSVL.

The V gene is TRBV6-6, the J gene TRBJ2-1, with TRBD2 matching 12 bases. With V trimmed by 6 bases and J by 6 bases, 6 bases remained unmatched. The CDR3 spans 15 residues. Looked up from germline, CDR1 is MNHNY and CDR2 is SVGAGI (reference sequence). The CDR3 bases are TGTGCCAGCAGGCCCACTAGCGGGAGGCTCAATGAGCAGTTCTTC. This codes for CASRPTSGRLNEQFF.

V gene TRBV6-1 combines with J gene TRBJ1-5, with D perhaps TRBD1 (6 bases). CDR3 size: 14 residues. Trimming stripped 3 bases from V and 1 base from J, with 7 bases between. The germline gives CDR1 MNHNS, CDR2 SASEGT. The CDR3 nucleotides read TGTGCCAGCAGTGACAGGGGAAGCAATCAGCCCCAGCATTTT. It translates to CASSDRGSNQPQHF.

V is TRBV6-5 and J is TRBJ2-7; perhaps TRBD2 as D (5 bases). V dropped 2 bases and J dropped 3 bases, with 17 bases sitting between them. Germline V gene lookup returns CDR1 MNHEY and CDR2 SVGAGI. This CDR3 is 16 amino acids long. The chain's CDR3 is CASSYSRSLGIYEQYF. The DNA of the CDR3 is TGTGCCAGCAGTTACAGTCGCTCCCTCGGGATCTACGAGCAGTACTTC.

This sequence joins TRBV19 and TRBJ2-7, with 9 bases fitting TRBD1. Trimming at V came to 6 bases and at J to 6 bases, leaving 12 bases not matched to a gene. Per the germline V gene, CDR1 is LNHDA and CDR2 is SQIVND (reference sequence). The CDR3 loop spans 15 amino acids. Written as DNA, the CDR3 is TGTGCCAGTAGGTCAGGGGACAGGGTTTTCTCCGAGCAGTACTTC. Residues: CASRSGDRVFSEQYF.

This chain joins TRBV19 and TRBJ1-5; maybe TRBD1 (6 bases). With 4 bases removed from V and 3 bases from J, the gap between germline ends came to 10 bases. Germline assignment: CDR1 LNHDA and CDR2 SQIVND (reference sequence). CDR3 length: 14 amino acids. The CDR3 protein is CASSRTADNQPQHF. CDR3 coding DNA: TGTGCCAGTAGTAGGACAGCAGACAATCAGCCCCAGCATTTT.

The table lists this clone with a count of one. The chain joins TRBV18 to TRBJ2-6; D is undetermined. CDR3 length equals 14 residues. V shed 4 bases and J shed 2 bases, with 6 bases lying between them. CDR1 and CDR2 (germline): KGHSH, LQKENI. CDR3 DNA sequence: TGTGCCAGCTCACGTGCGGCTGGGGCCAACGTCCTGACTTTC. Residues: CASSRAAGANVLTF. The full variable domain, its missing parts supplied by reference TRBV18 and TRBJ2-6, is NAGVMQNPRHLVRRRGQEARLRCSPMKGHSHVYWYRQLPEEGLKFMVYLQKENIIDESGMPKERFSAEFPKEGPSILRIQQVVRGDSAAYFCASSRAAGANVLTFGAGSRLTVL.

The chain has TRBV9 and TRBJ2-1, with 9 bases matching TRBD2. V dropped 0 bases and J dropped 9; count of bases not matched to a gene: 7. The CDR3 totals 15 residues. Germline loops: CDR1 SGDLS, CDR2 YYNGEE. CDR3 in amino acids: CASSVVDSGGGEQFF. CDR3 bases: TGTGCCAGCAGCGTAGTAGATAGCGGGGGAGGTGAGCAGTTCTTC.

About this clone: A read error may account for a junction end that differs from germline. V usage is TRBV5-6 and J usage is TRBJ2-7, with D possibly TRBD2 on 6 matching bases. Germline V lookup: CDR1 SGHDT, CDR2 YYEEEE. CDR3 length equals 15 residues. The CDR3: CASSFRRANSHEQYF. As DNA, the CDR3 is TGTGCCAGCAGCTTTAGGAGGGCCAACTCCCACGAGCAGTACTTC.

This clone came up once. This chain links TRBV2 with TRBJ2-1, with 10 nucleotides matching TRBD1. The CDR3 runs 15 residues. Germline V gives CDR1 SNHLY, CDR2 FYNNEI. The V and J ends lost 3 bases and 4 bases, in that order; junction bases with no gene match: 3. Written as DNA, the CDR3 is TGTGCCAGCAGTGATTCGGGACAGGGGTACAATGAGCAGTTCTTC. The encoded protein is CASSDSGQGYNEQFF.

V gene TRBV7-2 combines with J gene TRBJ2-3; TRBD1 matches at 9 bases. The CDR3 has 18 residues. Trimming took 5 bases from V and 1 from J; bases not matched to a gene: 13. From germline, CDR1 is SGHTA and CDR2 FQGNSA. As DNA, the CDR3 is TGTGCCAGCAGCGTCGACAGGGGGAATCTCCTGGGCACAGATACGCAGTATTTT. This gives the protein CASSVDRGNLLGTDTQYF.